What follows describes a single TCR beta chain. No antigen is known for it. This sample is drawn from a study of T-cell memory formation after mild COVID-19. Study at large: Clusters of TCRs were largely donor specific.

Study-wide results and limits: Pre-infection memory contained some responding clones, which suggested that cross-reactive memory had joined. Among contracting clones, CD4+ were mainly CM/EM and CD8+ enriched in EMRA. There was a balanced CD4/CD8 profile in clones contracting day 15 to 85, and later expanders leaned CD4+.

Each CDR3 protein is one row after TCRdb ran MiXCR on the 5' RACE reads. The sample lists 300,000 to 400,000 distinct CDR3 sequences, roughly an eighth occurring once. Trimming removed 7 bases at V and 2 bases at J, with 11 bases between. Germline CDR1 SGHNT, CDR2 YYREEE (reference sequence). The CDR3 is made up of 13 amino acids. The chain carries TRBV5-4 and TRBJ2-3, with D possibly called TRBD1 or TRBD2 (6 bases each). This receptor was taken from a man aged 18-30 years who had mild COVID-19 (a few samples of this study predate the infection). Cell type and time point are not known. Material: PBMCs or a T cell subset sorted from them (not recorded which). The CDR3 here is CASGGPLTDTQYF. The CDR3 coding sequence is TGTGCCAGCGGGGGGCCTCTCACAGATACGCAGTATTTT.